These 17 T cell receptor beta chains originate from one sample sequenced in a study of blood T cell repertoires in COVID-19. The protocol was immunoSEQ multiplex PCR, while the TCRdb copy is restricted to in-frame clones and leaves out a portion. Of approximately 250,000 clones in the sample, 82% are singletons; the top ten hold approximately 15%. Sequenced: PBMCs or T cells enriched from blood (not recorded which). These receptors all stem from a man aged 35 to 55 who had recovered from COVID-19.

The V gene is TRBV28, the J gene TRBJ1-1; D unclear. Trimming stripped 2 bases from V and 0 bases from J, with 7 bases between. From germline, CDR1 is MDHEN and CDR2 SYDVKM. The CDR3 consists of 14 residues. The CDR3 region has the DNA TGTGCCAGCAGTTTAGCGGGTATGAACACTGAAGCTTTCTTT. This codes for CASSLAGMNTEAFF.

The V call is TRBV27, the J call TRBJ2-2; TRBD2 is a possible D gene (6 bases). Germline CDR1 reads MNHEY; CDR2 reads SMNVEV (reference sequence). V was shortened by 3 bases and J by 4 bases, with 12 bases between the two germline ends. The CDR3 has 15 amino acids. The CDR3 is CASSFPGSGTGELFF. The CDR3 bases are TGTGCCAGCAGTTTTCCCGGGAGCGGCACCGGGGAGCTGTTTTTT.

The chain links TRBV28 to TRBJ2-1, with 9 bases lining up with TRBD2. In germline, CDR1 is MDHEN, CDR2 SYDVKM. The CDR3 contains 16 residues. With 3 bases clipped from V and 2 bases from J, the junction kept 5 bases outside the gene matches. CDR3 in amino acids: CASSFGGGRAYNEQFF. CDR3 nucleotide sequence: TGTGCCAGCAGTTTTGGGGGCGGGAGGGCCTACAATGAGCAGTTCTTC. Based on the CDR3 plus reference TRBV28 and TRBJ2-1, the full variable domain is DVKVTQSSRYLVKRTGEKVFLECVQDMDHENMFWYRQDPGLGLRLIYFSYDVKMKEKGDIPEGYSVSREKKERFSLILESASTNQTSMYLCASSFGGGRAYNEQFFGPGTRLTVL.

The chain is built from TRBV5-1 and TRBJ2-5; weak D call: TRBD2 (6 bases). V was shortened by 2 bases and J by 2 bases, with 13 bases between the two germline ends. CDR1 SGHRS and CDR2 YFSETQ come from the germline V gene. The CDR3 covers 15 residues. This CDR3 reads CASSFYGTPQETQYF. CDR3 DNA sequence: TGCGCCAGCAGCTTTTACGGGACTCCTCAAGAGACCCAGTACTTC.

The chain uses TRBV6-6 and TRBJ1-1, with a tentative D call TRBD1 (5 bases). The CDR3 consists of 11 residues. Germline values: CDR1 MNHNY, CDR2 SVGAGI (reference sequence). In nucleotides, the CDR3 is TGTGGGTCCGGGGGAAATACTGAAGCTTTCTTT. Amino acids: CGSGGNTEAFF.

The CDR3 nucleotides read TGCGCCAGCAGGCCGACTAGCAGCCAGATCCCCTACGAGCAGTACTTC. This codes for CASRPTSSQIPYEQYF. The V gene is TRBV4-1, the J gene TRBJ2-7; TRBD2 aligns across 7 bases. This CDR3 has 16 amino acids. Per the germline V gene, CDR1 is MGHRA and CDR2 is YSYEKL. The trim removed 6 bases at V and 2 bases at J, leaving 13 bases unmatched.

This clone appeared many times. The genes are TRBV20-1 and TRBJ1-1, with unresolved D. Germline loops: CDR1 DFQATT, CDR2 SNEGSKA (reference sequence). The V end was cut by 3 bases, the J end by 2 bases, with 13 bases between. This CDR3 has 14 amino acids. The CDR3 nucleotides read TGCAGTGCTAGTATTCCGGGGATCAACACTGAAGCTTTCTTT. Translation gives CSASIPGINTEAFF.

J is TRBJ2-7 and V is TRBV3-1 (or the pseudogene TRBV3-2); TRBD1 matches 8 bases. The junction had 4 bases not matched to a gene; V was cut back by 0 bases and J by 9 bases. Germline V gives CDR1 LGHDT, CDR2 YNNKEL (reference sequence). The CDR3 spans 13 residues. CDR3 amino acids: CASSQDRGRVQYF. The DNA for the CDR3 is TGTGCCAGCAGCCAAGACAGGGGGCGTGTGCAGTACTTC.

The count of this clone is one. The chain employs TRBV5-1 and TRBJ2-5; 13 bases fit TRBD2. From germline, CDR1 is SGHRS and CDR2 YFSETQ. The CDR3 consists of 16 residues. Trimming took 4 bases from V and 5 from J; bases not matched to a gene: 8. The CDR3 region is CASSATSGRAGETQYF. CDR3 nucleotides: TGCGCCAGCAGCGCCACTAGCGGGAGGGCCGGGGAGACCCAGTACTTC.

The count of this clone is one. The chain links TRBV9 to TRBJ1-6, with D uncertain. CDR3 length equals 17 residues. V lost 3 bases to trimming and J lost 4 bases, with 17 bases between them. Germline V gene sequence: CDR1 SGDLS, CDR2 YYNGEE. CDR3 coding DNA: TGTGCCAGCAGCGGCCCCGCTCCACCGGGGTATAATTCACCCCTCCACTTT. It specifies CASSGPAPPGYNSPLHF.

The CDR3 loop is CASSLRQGVGNEQFF. CDR3 bases: TGTGCCAGCAGCTTAAGACAGGGGGTTGGGAATGAGCAGTTCTTC. The chain combines TRBV11-3 with TRBJ2-1; 9 nucleotides agree with TRBD1. There are 15 residues in the CDR3. Losses at the gene ends were 2 bases for V and 7 bases for J; bases not matched to a gene: 6. Germline V gene sequence: CDR1 SGHNT, CDR2 YENEEA.

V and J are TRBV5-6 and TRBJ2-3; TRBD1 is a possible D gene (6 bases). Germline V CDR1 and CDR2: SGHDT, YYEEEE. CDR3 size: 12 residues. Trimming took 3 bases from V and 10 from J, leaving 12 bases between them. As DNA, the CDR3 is TGTGCCAGCAGCTCCACCAGGGGTGCGCAGTATTTT. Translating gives CASSSTRGAQYF.

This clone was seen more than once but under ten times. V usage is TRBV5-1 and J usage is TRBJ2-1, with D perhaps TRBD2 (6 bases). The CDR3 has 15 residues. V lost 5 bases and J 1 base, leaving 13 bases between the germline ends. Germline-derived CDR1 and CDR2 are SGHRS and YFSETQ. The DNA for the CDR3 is TGCGCCAGCAGAGAGGGCGGGAATTCCTACAATGAGCAGTTCTTC. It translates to CASREGGNSYNEQFF.

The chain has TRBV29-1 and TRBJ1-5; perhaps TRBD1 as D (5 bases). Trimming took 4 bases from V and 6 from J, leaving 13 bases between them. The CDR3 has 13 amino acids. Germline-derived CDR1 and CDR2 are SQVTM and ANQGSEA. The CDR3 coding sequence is TGCAGCGTTGGGGGCACCACCGGTCAGCCCCAGCATTTT. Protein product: CSVGGTTGQPQHF.

CDR3 amino acids: CASSHALEQYF. CDR3 bases: TGTGCCAGCAGCCACGCACTTGAGCAGTACTTC. This chain uses TRBV14 with TRBJ2-7; the D is unclear. Germline V gene lookup returns CDR1 SGHDN and CDR2 FVKESK. Trimming stripped 3 bases from V and 7 bases from J, with 7 bases between. CDR3 length: 11 amino acids.

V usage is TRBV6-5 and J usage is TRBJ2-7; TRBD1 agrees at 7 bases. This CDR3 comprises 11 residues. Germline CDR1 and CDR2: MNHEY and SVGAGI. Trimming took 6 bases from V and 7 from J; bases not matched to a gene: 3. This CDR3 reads CASSGTAEQYF. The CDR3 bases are TGTGCCAGCAGCGGGACAGCAGAGCAGTACTTC.

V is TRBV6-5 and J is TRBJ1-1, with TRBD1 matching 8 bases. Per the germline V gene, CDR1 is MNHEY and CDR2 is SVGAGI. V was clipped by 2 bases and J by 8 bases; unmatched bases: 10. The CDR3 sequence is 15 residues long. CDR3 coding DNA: TGTGCCAGCAGTTACGAGCGGACAGGGACCACAGAAGCTTTCTTT. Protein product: CASSYERTGTTEAFF.